This T cell receptor beta chain was recorded in a study of Graves' ophthalmopathy and Graves' hyperthyroidism. This CDR3 is 14 amino acids long. Germline lookup yields CDR1 SGHTA and CDR2 FQGTGA. General study findings and limits: Discrimination between ophthalmopathy and stable hyperthyroidism by a 13-signature model showed more than 85% sensitivity and over 70% specificity.

Turning to this clonotype: Its antigen is as yet unknown. The junction shows a germline mismatch at one end, possibly a read error.

Amplification from RNA transcripts yielded the TCR beta CDR3 regions. An initial RT-PCR round employing HTBI primers preceded a second-round multiplex PCR. TCRdb reprocessed the multiplex PCR reads via MiXCR and lists one record per CDR3 protein. The profile covers over a million distinct CDR3 sequences, with about two fifths appearing a single time and over 8.5% taken by the ten largest. Symptoms, serum thyroxine and TRAb, thyroid ultrasound, and orbital computed tomography formed the diagnostic basis. The sample taken for sequencing was peripheral blood or thyroid tissue (not recorded which). The clonotype was recovered from an adult man with Graves' hyperthyroidism. The chain couples TRBV7-3 to TRBJ2-7; the match to TRBD1 covers 10 bases. The CDR3 loop reads CASSQDRGPGEQYF. In nucleotides, the CDR3 is TGCGCCAGCAGCCAAGACAGGGGGCCAGGCGAGCAGTACTTC.